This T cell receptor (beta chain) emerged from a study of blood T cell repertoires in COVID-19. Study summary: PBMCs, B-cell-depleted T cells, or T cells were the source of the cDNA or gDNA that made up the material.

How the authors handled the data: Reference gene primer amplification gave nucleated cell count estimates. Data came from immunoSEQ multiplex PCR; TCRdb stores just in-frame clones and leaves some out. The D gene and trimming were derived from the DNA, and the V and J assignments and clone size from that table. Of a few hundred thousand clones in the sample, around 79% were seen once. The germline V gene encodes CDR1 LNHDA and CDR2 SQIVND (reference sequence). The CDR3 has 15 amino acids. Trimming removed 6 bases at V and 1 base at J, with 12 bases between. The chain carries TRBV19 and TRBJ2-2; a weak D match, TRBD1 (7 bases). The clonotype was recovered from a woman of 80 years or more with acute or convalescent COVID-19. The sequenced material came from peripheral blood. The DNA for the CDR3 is TGTGCCAGTAGGAGACAGGGACTGAACACCGGGGAGCTGTTTTTT. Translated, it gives CASRRQGLNTGELFF.